A single sample is the source of the 10 T cell receptor beta chains below, sequenced in a study of blood T cell repertoires in COVID-19. Using immunoSEQ multiplex PCR, the repertoire was profiled, and TCRdb retains in-frame clones only, with some absent. The sample lists 43,000 or so clones; approximately 90% were seen once. Sample: peripheral blood. The receptors shown here come from a man aged 55 to 69 with active COVID-19.

This sequence joins TRBV11-1 and TRBJ2-7; 8 bases are shared with TRBD1. The CDR3 has 15 residues. V shed 1 base, J shed 4 bases, and the junction held 6 bases outside the gene matches. Germline loops: CDR1 SGHAT, CDR2 FQDESV (reference sequence). DNA of the CDR3: TGTGCCAGCAGCTTAGTGAGGACAGGGTCGTACGAGCAGTACTTC. It encodes CASSLVRTGSYEQYF. The full variable domain, with the rest looked up from reference TRBV11-1 and TRBJ2-7, is EAEVAQSPRYKITEKSQAVAFWCDPISGHATLYWYRQILGQGPELLVQFQDESVVDDSQLPKDRFSAERLKGVDSTLKIQPAELGDSAMYLCASSLVRTGSYEQYFGPGTRLTVT.

This clone appeared a few times. This rearrangement joins TRBV27 to TRBJ2-2; TRBD2 agrees at 12 bases. Per the germline V gene, CDR1 is MNHEY and CDR2 is SMNVEV (reference sequence). V lost 6 bases and J lost 5; bases outside the gene matches: 13. The CDR3 totals 18 residues. CDR3 sequence (DNA): TGTGCCAGCAGGAAGCCTAGCGGGAGGGGTTTCGTAACCGGGGAGCTGTTTTTT. This encodes CASRKPSGRGFVTGELFF.

The V gene is TRBV2, the J gene TRBJ2-1; a weak D match, TRBD2 (5 bases). The CDR3 has 14 amino acids. The germline V and J ends were trimmed by 2 bases and 6 bases, with 11 bases remaining between them. From germline, CDR1 is SNHLY and CDR2 FYNNEI. This CDR3 reads CASSELANPNEQFF. The DNA for the CDR3 is TGTGCCAGCAGTGAACTAGCTAACCCCAATGAGCAGTTCTTC.

The gene calls are TRBV6-5 and TRBJ2-5, with 8 positions matching TRBD1. V lost 5 bases, J lost 4 bases, and 6 bases stayed unmatched. The CDR3 has 14 residues. Germline loops: CDR1 MNHEY, CDR2 SVGAGI. The CDR3 DNA reads as TGTGCCAGCAGTCCGGACAGGGCTTCAGAGACCCAGTACTTC. Its protein product is CASSPDRASETQYF.

The chain carries TRBV30 and TRBJ2-1; D is perhaps TRBD1 (5 bases). Germline V gene lookup returns CDR1 GTSNPN and CDR2 SVGIG (reference sequence). V dropped 5 bases and J dropped 8 bases, with 13 bases sitting between them. The CDR3 sequence is 12 residues long. The CDR3 protein is CAWGPLGDEQFF. The CDR3 DNA follows: TGTGCCTGGGGGCCTCTAGGGGATGAGCAGTTCTTC. The full variable domain, in which reference TRBV30 and TRBJ2-1 provide the parts outside the CDR3, is SQTIHQWPATLVQPVGSPLSLECTVEGTSNPNLYWYRQAAGRGLQLLFYSVGIGQISSEVPQNLSASRPQDRQFILSSKKLLLSDSGFYLCAWGPLGDEQFFGPGTRLTVL.

This clone has just a few counts. The chain employs TRBV5-4 and TRBJ2-2, with unresolved D. The CDR3 loop spans 16 amino acids. V lost 0 bases and J 1 base, leaving 10 bases between the germline ends. Germline assignment: CDR1 SGHNT and CDR2 YYREEE (reference sequence). CDR3 in DNA: TGTGCCAGCAGCTTGGTTAGCAGAATGAACACCGGGGAGCTGTTTTTT. Amino acids: CASSLVSRMNTGELFF.

The rearrangement joins TRBV6-5 to TRBJ2-1, with D unresolved. Between the trimmed V and J ends, which lost 4 bases and 6 bases, there was a span of 16 bases. CDR1 is MNHEY and CDR2 is SVGAGI in the germline V gene. The CDR3 sequence is 15 residues long. CDR3 sequence: CASSLEKSSRNEQFF. In nucleotides, the CDR3 is TGTGCCAGCAGTTTGGAGAAGTCGTCTCGCAATGAGCAGTTCTTC.

The gene calls are TRBV5-6 and TRBJ2-3, with 9 bases that match TRBD1. Germline V lookup: CDR1 SGHDT, CDR2 YYEEEE. V shed 2 bases and J 1 base; nucleotides not matched to a gene: 2. The CDR3 has 15 residues. DNA for the CDR3: TGTGCCAGCAGCTTTAGGACAGGGGGCACAGATACGCAGTATTTT. This encodes CASSFRTGGTDTQYF. The complete variable domain, with remaining parts taken from reference TRBV5-6 and TRBJ2-3, reads DAGVTQSPTHLIKTRGQQVTLRCSPKSGHDTVSWYQQALGQGPQFIFQYYEEEERQRGNFPDRFSGHQFPNYSSELNVNALLLGDSALYLCASSFRTGGTDTQYFGPGTRLTVL.

This clone was seen only a few times. This rearrangement joins TRBV4-3 to TRBJ2-3; 12 bases map to TRBD2. The length of the CDR3 is 17 residues. The ends lost 2 bases at V and 0 bases at J; junction bases unmatched: 3. CDR1 LGHNA and CDR2 YSLEER come from the germline V gene. Here the CDR3 DNA reads TGCGCCAGCAGCCAAACGACTAGCGGGGGTAGCACAGATACGCAGTATTTT. It yields the protein CASSQTTSGGSTDTQYF.

The chain uses TRBV30 and TRBJ2-1, with D maybe TRBD2 (5 bases). Germline CDR1 reads GTSNPN; CDR2 reads SVGIG (reference sequence). Trimming left V 0 bases short and J 7 bases short, with 13 bases between. The CDR3 spans 14 residues. CDR3 in amino acids: CAWSVSEGDNEQFF. The CDR3 DNA is TGTGCCTGGAGTGTATCCGAGGGCGATAATGAGCAGTTCTTC.